This T cell receptor beta chain was retrieved from a study of blood T cell repertoires in COVID-19. Study-wide context: Acute and convalescent COVID-19 specimens originated in the United States, Italy and Spain.

Trimming removed 5 bases from V and 5 bases from J, with 13 bases in between. CDR1 is SGHNT and CDR2 is YYREEE in the germline V gene (reference sequence). The CDR3 totals 14 residues. In the source study's methods: Cell counts per sample came from amplifying reference gene primers. Clones were read by immunoSEQ multiplex PCR, and TCRdb kept only the in-frame ones, dropping some. From that table come the V and J calls and clone size; the DNA was used to work out D and trimming. The data show 55,000 to 65,000 clones, with 60% to 85% seen just once and approximately 3% held by the top ten. The chain is built from TRBV5-4 and TRBJ2-2; D is possibly TRBD2 (7 bases). The sample consisted of peripheral blood. The TCR originated in a man in his 60s with acute or convalescent COVID-19. The CDR3 DNA reads TGTGCCAGCAGGAAGGGGGGAGGGACCGGGGAGCTGTTTTTT. The encoded protein is CASRKGGGTGELFF.